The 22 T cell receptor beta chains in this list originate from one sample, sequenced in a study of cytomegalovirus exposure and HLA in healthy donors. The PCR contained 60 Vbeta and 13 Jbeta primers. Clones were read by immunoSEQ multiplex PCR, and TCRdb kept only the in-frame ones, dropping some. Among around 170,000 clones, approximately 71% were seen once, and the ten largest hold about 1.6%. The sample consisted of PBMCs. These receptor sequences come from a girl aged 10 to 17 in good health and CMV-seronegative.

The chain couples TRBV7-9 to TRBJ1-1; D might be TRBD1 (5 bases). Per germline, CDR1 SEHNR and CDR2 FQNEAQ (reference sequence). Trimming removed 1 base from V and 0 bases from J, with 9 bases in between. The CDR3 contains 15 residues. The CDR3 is CASSLEGLMNTEAFF. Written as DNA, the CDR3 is TGTGCCAGCAGCTTAGAGGGACTGATGAACACTGAAGCTTTCTTT.

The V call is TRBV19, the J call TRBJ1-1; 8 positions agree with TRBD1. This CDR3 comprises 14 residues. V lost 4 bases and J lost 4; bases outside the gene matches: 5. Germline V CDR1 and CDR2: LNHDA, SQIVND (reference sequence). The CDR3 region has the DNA TGTGCCAGTAGTACCGGACAGGGCTTCACTGAAGCTTTCTTT. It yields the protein CASSTGQGFTEAFF.

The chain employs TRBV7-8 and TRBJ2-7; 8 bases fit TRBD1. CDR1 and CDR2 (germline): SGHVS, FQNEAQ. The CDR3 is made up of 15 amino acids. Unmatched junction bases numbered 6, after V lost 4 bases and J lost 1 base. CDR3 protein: CASSSGQGRSYEQYF. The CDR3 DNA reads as TGTGCCAGCAGCTCCGGACAGGGTAGGTCCTACGAGCAGTACTTC. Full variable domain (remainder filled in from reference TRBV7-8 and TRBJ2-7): GAGVSQSPRYKVAKRGQDVALRCDPISGHVSLFWYQQALGQGPEFLTYFQNEAQLDKSGLPSDRFFAERPEGSVSTLKIQRTQQEDSAVYLCASSSGQGRSYEQYFGPGTRLTVT.

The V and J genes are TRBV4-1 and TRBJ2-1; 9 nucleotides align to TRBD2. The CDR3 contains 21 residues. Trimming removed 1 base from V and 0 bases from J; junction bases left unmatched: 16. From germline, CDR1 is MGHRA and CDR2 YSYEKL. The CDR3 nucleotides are TGCGCCAGCAGCCAAGGTTCAGCGGGGGGTCCCTGGCAACGCTCCTACAATGAGCAGTTCTTC. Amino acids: CASSQGSAGGPWQRSYNEQFF.

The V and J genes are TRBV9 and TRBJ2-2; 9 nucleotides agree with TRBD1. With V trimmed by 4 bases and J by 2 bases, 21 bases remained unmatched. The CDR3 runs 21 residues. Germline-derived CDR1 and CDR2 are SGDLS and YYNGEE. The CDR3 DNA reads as TGTGCCAGCAGCAGGTCCTTATCCGGGACAGGGAAGATATTAAACACCGGGGAGCTGTTTTTT. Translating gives CASSRSLSGTGKILNTGELFF.

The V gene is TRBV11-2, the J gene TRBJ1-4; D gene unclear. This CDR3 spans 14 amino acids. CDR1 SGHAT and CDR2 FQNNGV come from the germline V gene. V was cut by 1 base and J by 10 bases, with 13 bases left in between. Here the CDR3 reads CASSLVLEVGKLFF. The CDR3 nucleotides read TGTGCCAGCAGCTTAGTTTTGGAGGTTGGAAAACTGTTTTTT. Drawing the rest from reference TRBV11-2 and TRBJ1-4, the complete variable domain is EAGVAQSPRYKIIEKRQSVAFWCNPISGHATLYWYQQILGQGPKLLIQFQNNGVVDDSQLPKDRFSAERLKGVDSTLKIQPAKLEDSAVYLCASSLVLEVGKLFFGSGTQLSVL.

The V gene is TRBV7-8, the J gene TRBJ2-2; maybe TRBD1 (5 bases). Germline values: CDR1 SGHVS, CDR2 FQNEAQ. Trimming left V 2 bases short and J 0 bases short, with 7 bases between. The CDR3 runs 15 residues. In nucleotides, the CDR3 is TGTGCCAGCAGCTTACAGGGTCCGAACACCGGGGAGCTGTTTTTT. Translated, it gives CASSLQGPNTGELFF.

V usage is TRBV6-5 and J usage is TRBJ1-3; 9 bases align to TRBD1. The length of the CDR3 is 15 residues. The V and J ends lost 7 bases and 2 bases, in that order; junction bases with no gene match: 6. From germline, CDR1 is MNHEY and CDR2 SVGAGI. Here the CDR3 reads CASKQGAGAGNTIYF. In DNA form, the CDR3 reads TGTGCCAGCAAACAGGGGGCAGGGGCTGGAAACACCATATATTTT.

In DNA, the CDR3 is TGTGCCAGCAGTTACGGACAGGCAAATGAAAAACTGTTTTTT. Encoded protein: CASSYGQANEKLFF. V is TRBV6-5 and J is TRBJ1-4, with 7 bases that match TRBD1. The junction had 2 bases not matched to a gene; V was cut back by 2 bases and J by 5 bases. The germline CDR1 and CDR2 sequences are MNHEY and SVGAGI. CDR3 length equals 14 residues.

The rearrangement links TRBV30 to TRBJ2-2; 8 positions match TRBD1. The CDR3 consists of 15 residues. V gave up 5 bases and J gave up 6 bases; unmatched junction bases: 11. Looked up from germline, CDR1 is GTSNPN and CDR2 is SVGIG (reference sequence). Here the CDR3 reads CAWRGQGYSPGELFF. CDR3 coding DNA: TGTGCCTGGCGTGGACAGGGTTATTCTCCCGGGGAGCTGTTTTTT. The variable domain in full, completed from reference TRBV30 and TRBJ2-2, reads SQTIHQWPATLVQPVGSPLSLECTVEGTSNPNLYWYRQAAGRGLQLLFYSVGIGQISSEVPQNLSASRPQDRQFILSSKKLLLSDSGFYLCAWRGQGYSPGELFFGEGSRLTVL.

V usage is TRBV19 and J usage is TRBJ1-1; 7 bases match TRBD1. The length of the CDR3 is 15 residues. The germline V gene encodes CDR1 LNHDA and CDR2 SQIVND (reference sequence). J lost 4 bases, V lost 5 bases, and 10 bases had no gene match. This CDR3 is CASSVGGLGRTEAFF. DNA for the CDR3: TGTGCCAGTAGTGTAGGGGGCCTGGGGCGCACTGAAGCTTTCTTT.

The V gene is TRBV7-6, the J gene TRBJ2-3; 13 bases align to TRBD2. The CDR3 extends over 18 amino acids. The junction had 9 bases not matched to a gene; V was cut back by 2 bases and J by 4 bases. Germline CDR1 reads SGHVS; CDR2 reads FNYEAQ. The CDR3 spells CASSLRGLAGSFADTQYF. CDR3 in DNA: TGTGCCAGCAGCTTAAGGGGACTAGCGGGGTCTTTCGCAGATACGCAGTATTTT. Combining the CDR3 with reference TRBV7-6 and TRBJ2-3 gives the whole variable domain GAGVSQSPRYKVTKRGQDVALRCDPISGHVSLYWYRQALGQGPEFLTYFNYEAQQDKSGLPNDRFSAERPEGSISTLTIQRTEQRDSAMYRCASSLRGLAGSFADTQYFGPGTRLTVL.

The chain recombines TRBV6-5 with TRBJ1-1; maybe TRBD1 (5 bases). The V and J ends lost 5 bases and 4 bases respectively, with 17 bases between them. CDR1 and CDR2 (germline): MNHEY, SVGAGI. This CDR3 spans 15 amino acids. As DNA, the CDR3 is TGTGCCAGCAGTCAAAGCCGGTCGGGGGGCACTGAAGCTTTCTTT. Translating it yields CASSQSRSGGTEAFF.

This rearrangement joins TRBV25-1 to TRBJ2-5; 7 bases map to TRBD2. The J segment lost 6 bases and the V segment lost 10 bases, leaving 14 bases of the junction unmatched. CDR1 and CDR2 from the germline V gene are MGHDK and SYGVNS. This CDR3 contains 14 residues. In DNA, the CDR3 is TGTGCCATCGCGAGCGGGGCGCTGGATCAGACCCAGTACTTC. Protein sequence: CAIASGALDQTQYF.

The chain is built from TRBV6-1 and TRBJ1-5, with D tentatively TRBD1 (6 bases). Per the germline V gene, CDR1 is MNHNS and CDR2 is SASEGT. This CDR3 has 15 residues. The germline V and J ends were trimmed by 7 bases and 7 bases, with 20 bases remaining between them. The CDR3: CASIMSQGRYQPQHF. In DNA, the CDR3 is TGTGCCAGCATCATGAGCCAGGGGCGATACCAGCCCCAGCATTTT.

In nucleotides, the CDR3 is TGTGCCAGCAGACCGCGGGGGGAGTTTTTAGGCGAGCAGTACTTC. Amino acids: CASRPRGEFLGEQYF. This sequence joins TRBV6-1 and TRBJ2-7, with 8 bases lining up with TRBD2. Germline CDR1 is MNHNS and CDR2 is SASEGT. This CDR3 spans 15 amino acids. With V trimmed by 6 bases and J by 6 bases, 13 bases remained unmatched.

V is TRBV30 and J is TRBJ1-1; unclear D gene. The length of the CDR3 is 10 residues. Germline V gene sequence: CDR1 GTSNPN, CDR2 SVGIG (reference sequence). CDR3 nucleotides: TGTGTGATCGGGGAAACTGAAGCTTTCTTT. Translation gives CVIGETEAFF.

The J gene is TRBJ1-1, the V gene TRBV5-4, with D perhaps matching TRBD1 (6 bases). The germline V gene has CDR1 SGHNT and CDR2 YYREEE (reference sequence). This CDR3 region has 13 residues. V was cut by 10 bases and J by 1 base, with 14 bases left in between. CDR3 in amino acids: CAFTGGANTEAFF. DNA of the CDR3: TGTGCCTTCACCGGGGGGGCGAACACTGAAGCTTTCTTT. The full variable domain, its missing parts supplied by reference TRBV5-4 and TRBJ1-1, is ETGVTQSPTHLIKTRGQQVTLRCSSQSGHNTVSWYQQALGQGPQFIFQYYREEENGRGNFPPRFSGLQFPNYSSELNVNALELDDSALYLCAFTGGANTEAFFGQGTRLTVV.

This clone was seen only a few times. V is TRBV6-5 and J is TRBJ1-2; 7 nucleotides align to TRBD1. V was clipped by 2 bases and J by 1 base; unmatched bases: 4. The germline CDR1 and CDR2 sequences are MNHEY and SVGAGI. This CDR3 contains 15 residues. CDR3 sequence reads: CASSYGTDNNYGYTF. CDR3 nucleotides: TGTGCCAGCAGTTACGGGACAGATAATAACTATGGCTACACCTTC.

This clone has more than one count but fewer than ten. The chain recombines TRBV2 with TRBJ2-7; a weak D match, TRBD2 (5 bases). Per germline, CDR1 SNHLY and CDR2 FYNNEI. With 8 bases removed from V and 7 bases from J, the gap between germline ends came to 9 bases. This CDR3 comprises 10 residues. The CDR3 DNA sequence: TGTGCCAGCGCGACGGGAGAGCAGTACTTC. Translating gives CASATGEQYF.

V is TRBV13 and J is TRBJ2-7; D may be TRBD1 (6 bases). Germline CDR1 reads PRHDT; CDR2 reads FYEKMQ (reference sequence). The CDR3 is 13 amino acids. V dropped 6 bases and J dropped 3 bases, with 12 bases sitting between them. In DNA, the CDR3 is TGTGCCAGCAGTAACAGGGAAGACTACGAGCAGTACTTC. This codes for CASSNREDYEQYF.

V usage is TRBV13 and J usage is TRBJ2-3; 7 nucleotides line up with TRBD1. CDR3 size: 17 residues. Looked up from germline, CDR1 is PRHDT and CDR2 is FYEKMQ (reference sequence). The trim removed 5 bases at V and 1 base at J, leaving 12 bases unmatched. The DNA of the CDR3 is TGTGCCAGCAGCCTTGAGTCTTCGGGACAGCGCACAGATACGCAGTATTTT. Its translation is CASSLESSGQRTDTQYF. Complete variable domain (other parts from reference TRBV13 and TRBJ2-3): AAGVIQSPRHLIKEKRETATLKCYPIPRHDTVYWYQQGPGQDPQFLISFYEKMQSDKGSIPDRFSAQQFSDYHSELNMSSLELGDSALYFCASSLESSGQRTDTQYFGPGTRLTVL.